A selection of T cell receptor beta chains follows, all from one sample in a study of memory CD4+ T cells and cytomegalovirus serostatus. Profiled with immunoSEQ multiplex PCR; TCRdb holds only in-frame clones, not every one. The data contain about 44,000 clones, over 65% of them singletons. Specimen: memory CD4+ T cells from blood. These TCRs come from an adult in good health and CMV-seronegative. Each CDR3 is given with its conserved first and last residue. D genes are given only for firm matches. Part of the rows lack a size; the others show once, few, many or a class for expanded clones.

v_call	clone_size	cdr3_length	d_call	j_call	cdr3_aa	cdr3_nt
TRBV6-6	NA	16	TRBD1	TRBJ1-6	CASSYEKGAIDSPLHF	TGTGCCAGCAGTTACGAAAAGGGGGCCATCGATTCACCCCTCCACTTT
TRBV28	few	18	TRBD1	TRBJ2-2	CASSPSPSGTGGTGELFF	TGTGCCAGCAGCCCGAGTCCTTCCGGGACAGGGGGCACCGGGGAGCTGTTTTTT
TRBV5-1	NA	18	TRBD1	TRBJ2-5	CASSLRDRGLVVQETQYF	TGCGCCAGCAGCTTGCGGGACAGGGGGCTTGTTGTACAAGAGACCCAGTACTTC
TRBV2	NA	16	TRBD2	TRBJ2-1	CASRLLAGDSYNEQFF	TGTGCCAGCAGGTTACTAGCGGGGGACTCCTACAATGAGCAGTTCTTC
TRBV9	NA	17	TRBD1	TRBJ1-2	CASSVVETGWDYYGYTF	TGTGCCAGCAGCGTAGTAGAGACAGGGTGGGACTACTATGGCTACACCTTC
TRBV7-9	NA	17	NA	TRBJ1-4	CASSLASGRTTNEKLFF	TGTGCCAGCAGCTTAGCGTCAGGGAGAACAACTAATGAAAAACTGTTTTTT
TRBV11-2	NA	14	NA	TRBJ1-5	CASSLDRVRQPQHF	TGTGCCAGCAGCTTAGACAGGGTCCGTCAGCCCCAGCATTTT
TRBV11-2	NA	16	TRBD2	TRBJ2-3	CASSPRVAGGRDTQYF	TGTGCCAGCAGCCCCCGCGTAGCGGGGGGCAGGGATACGCAGTATTTT
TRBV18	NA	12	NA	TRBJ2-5	CASSPTMETQYF	TGTGCCAGCTCACCAACCATGGAGACCCAGTACTTC
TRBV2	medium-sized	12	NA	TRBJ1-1	CANQGTGTEAFF	TGTGCCAACCAGGGAACAGGAACTGAAGCTTTCTTT
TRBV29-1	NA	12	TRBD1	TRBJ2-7	CSAARQGYEQYF	TGCAGCGCCGCAAGACAGGGCTACGAGCAGTACTTC
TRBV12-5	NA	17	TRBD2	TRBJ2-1	CASGLLPTSLSYNEQFF	TGTGCTAGTGGCTTACTCCCGACTAGCCTCTCCTACAATGAGCAGTTCTTC
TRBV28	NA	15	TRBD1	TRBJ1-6	CASTMMGTVNSPLHF	TGTGCCAGCACCATGATGGGGACAGTTAATTCACCCCTCCACTTT
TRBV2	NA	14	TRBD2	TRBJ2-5	CASIWATGRETQYF	TGTGCCAGTATATGGGCTACCGGGAGGGAGACCCAGTACTTC
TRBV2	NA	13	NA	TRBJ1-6	CASSIGEDSPLHF	TGTGCCAGCAGCATTGGGGAGGATTCACCCCTCCACTTT
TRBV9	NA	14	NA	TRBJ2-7	CASSKGTTSYEQYF	TGTGCCAGCAGCAAAGGCACTACCTCCTACGAGCAGTACTTC
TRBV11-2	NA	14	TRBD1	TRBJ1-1	CASSIQGGAAEAFF	TGTGCCAGCAGCATCCAGGGGGGGGCAGCTGAAGCTTTCTTT
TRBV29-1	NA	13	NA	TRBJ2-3	CSRLDGITDTQYF	TGCAGCAGGCTGGACGGTATCACAGATACGCAGTATTTT
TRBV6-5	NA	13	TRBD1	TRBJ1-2	CASSYRDSYGYTF	TGTGCCAGCAGTTACCGGGACAGCTATGGCTACACCTTC
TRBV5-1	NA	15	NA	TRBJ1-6	CASSSRGAYNSPLHF	TGCGCCAGCAGCTCCCGAGGGGCCTATAATTCACCCCTCCACTTT
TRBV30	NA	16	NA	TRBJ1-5	CAWSVFPQSPNQPQHF	TGTGCCTGGAGTGTATTCCCCCAGAGCCCGAATCAGCCCCAGCATTTT
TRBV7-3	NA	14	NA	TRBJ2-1	CASSPKGLLHEQFF	TGTGCCAGCAGCCCCAAGGGACTTCTTCACGAGCAGTTCTTC
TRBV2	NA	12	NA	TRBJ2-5	CASSEAEGTQYF	TGTGCCAGCAGTGAAGCTGAGGGGACCCAGTACTTC
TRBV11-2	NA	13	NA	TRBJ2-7	CASSLVPGYEQYF	TGTGCCAGCAGCTTAGTCCCCGGCTACGAGCAGTACTTC
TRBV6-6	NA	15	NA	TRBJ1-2	CASSQGGSNNYGYTF	TGTGCCAGCAGTCAAGGGGGGTCCAATAACTATGGCTACACCTTC
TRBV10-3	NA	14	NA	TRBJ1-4	CAISGSRRGEKLFF	TGTGCCATCAGTGGATCTCGCAGGGGTGAAAAACTGTTTTTT
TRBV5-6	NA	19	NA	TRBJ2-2	CASSLARAGGFTNTGELFF	TGTGCCAGCAGCTTGGCCAGGGCAGGAGGATTCACGAACACCGGGGAGCTGTTTTTT
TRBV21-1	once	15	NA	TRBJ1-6	CASSRGAHYNSPLHF	TGTGCCAGCAGCAGGGGGGCCCACTATAATTCACCCCTCCACTTT
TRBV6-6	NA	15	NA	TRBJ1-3	CASSYSRGSGNTIYF	TGTGCCAGCAGTTACTCGAGGGGTTCTGGAAACACCATATATTTT
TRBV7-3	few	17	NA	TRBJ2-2	CASSLIPTTELTGELFF	TGTGCCAGCAGCTTAATCCCCACGACAGAATTGACCGGGGAGCTGTTTTTT
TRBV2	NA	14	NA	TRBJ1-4	CASSQRSTNEKLFF	TGTGCCAGCAGTCAGAGGTCAACTAATGAAAAACTGTTTTTT
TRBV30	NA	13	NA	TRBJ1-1	CAWNQFTLGEAFF	TGTGCCTGGAACCAATTTACATTGGGTGAAGCTTTCTTT
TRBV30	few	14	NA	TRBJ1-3	CAWGTSGSGNTIYF	TGTGCCTGGGGAACTAGTGGCTCTGGAAACACCATATATTTT
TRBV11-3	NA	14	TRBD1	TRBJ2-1	CASSLGQGANEQFF	TGTGCCAGCAGCTTGGGACAGGGGGCCAATGAGCAGTTCTTC
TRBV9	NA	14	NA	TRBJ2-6	CASSSVGGANVLTF	TGTGCCAGCAGCTCCGTAGGGGGGGCCAACGTCCTGACTTTC